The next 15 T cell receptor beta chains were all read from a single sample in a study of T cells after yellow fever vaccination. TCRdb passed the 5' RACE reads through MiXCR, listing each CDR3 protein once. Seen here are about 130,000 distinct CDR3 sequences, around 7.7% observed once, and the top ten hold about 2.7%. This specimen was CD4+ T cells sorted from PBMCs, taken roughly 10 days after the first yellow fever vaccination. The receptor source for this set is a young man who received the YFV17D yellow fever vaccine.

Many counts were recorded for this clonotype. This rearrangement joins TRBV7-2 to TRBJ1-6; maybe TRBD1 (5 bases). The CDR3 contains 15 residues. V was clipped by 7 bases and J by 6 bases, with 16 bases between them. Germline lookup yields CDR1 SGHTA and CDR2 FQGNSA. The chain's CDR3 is CASIKGRVGNSPLHF. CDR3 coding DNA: TGTGCCAGCATCAAAGGCAGGGTTGGTAATTCACCCCTCCACTTT.

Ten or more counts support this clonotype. The CDR3 bases are TGCGCCAGCAGTTACGGGACAGTCCAAGAGACCCAGTACTTC. This codes for CASSYGTVQETQYF. The rearrangement links TRBV10-2 to TRBJ2-5, with 7 bases identical to TRBD1. V trimming: 5 bases; J trimming: 1 base; junction bases outside the gene matches: 4. There are 14 residues in the CDR3. Germline V gives CDR1 WSHSY, CDR2 SAAADI.

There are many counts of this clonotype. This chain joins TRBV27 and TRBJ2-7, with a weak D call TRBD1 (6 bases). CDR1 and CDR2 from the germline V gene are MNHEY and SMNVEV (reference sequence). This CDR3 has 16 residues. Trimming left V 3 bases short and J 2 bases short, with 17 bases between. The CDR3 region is CASSFASGTPTYEQYF. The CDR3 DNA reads TGTGCCAGCAGTTTCGCATCCGGGACACCAACCTACGAGCAGTACTTC.

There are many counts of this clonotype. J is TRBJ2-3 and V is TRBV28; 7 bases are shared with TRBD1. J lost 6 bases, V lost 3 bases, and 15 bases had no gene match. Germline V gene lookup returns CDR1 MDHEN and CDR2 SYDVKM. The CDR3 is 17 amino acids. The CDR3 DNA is TGTGCCAGCAGTTTTCGGGACAGATACAGGGGCGGGGATACGCAGTATTTT. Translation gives CASSFRDRYRGGDTQYF.

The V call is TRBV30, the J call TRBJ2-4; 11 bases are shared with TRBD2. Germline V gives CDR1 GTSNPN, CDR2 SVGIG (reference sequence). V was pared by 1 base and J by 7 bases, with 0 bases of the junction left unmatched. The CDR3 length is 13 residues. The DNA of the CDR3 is TGTGCCTGGAGTGCTAGCGGGGGGAACATTCAGTACTTC. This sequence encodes CAWSASGGNIQYF.

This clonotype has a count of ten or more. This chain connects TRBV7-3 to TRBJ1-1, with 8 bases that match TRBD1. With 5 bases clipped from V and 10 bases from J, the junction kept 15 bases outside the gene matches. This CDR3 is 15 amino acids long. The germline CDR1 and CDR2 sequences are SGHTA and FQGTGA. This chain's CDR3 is CASSPAGQGRSGAFF. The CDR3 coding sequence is TGTGCCAGCAGCCCGGCCGGACAGGGAAGGTCAGGAGCTTTCTTT.

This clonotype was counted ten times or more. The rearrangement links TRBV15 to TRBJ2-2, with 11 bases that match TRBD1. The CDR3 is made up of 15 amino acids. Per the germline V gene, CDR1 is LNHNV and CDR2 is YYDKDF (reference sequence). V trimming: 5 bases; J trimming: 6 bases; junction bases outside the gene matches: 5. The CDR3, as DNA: TGTGCCACCAGCGGTGGGACAGGGGGGGCCGGGGAGCTGTTTTTT. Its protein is CATSGGTGGAGELFF. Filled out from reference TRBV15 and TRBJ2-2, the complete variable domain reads DAMVIQNPRYQVTQFGKPVTLSCSQTLNHNVMYWYQQKSSQAPKLLFHYYDKDFNNEADTPDNFQSRRPNTSFCFLDIRSPGLGDTAMYLCATSGGTGGAGELFFGEGSRLTVL.

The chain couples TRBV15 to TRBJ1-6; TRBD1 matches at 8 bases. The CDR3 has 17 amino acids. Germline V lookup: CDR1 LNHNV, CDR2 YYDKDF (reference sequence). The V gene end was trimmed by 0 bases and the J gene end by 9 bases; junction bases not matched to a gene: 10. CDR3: CATSRDLLDRDASPLHF. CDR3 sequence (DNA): TGTGCCACCAGCAGAGATCTTTTGGACAGGGATGCTTCACCCCTCCACTTT.

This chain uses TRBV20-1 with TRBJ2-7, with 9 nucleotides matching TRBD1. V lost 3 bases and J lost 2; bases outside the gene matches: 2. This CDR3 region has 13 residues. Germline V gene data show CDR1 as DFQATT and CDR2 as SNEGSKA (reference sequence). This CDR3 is CSARDRGTYEQYF. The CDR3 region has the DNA TGCAGTGCTAGGGACAGGGGAACCTACGAGCAGTACTTC.

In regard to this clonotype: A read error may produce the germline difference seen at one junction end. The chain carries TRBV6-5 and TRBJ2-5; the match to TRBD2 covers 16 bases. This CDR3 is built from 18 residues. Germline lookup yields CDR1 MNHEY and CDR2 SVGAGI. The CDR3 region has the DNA TGTGCCAGCAGTTGGGGAGGGACTAGCGGGGGGGCAACAGAGAACCAGTACTTC. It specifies CASSWGGTSGGATENQYF.

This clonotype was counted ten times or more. The CDR3 here is CASSRKGAGSYNEQFF. The CDR3 nucleotides read TGTGCCAGCAGCCGGAAGGGGGCAGGGTCCTACAATGAGCAGTTCTTC. The V and J genes are TRBV3-1 and TRBJ2-1; TRBD1 aligns across 7 bases. This CDR3 spans 16 amino acids. With 4 bases clipped from V and 1 base from J, the junction kept 7 bases outside the gene matches. Germline-derived CDR1 and CDR2 are LGHDT and YNNKEL (reference sequence).

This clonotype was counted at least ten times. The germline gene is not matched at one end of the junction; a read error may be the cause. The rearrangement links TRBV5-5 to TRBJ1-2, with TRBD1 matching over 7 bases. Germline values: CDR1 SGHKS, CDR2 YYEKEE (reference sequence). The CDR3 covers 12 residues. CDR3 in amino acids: CASSGYRGGNTF. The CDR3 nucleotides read TGTGCCAGCAGCGGGTACAGGGGTGGCAACACCTTC.

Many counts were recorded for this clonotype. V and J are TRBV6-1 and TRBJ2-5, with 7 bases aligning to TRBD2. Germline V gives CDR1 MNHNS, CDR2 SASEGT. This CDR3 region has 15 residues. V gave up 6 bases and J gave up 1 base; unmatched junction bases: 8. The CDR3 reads CASRSAGLSQETQYF. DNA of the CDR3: TGTGCCAGCAGATCAGCGGGGCTAAGCCAAGAGACCCAGTACTTC.

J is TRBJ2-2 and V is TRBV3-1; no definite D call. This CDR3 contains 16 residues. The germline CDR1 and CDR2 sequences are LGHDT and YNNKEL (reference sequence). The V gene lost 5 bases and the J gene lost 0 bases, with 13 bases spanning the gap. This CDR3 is CASSSIGSSNTGELFF. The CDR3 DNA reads TGTGCCAGCAGCTCTATAGGGTCTTCGAACACCGGGGAGCTGTTTTTT.

CDR3 in DNA: TGCGCCAGCGCGCCGGGGGAGGGAGGTGATACGCAGTATTTT. Translation gives CASAPGEGGDTQYF. The gene calls are TRBV5-1 and TRBJ2-3, with 7 bases fitting TRBD2. CDR1 is SGHRS, CDR2 YFSETQ, per germline. J lost 6 bases, V lost 7 bases, and 11 bases had no gene match. CDR3 length: 14 residues. The full variable domain, its missing parts supplied by reference TRBV5-1 and TRBJ2-3, is KAGVTQTPRYLIKTRGQQVTLSCSPISGHRSVSWYQQTPGQGLQFLFEYFSETQRNKGNFPGRFSGRQFSNSRSEMNVSTLELGDSALYLCASAPGEGGDTQYFGPGTRLTVL.